This T cell receptor (beta chain) is from a study of shared clonotypes between healthy human individuals. Clones were sequenced by immunoSEQ multiplex PCR, and TCRdb holds only the in-frame ones, with some missing. The sample has a few million clones, around 94% seen once; the top ten hold roughly 0.14%. Sequencing was done on a sample of naive CD4+ T cells sorted from blood. Subset: CD45RA+ positively selected. This clonotype was sampled from a man between 18 and 35 years old in good health.

CDR3 amino acids: CASSLVAWVGNQPQHF. DNA of the CDR3: TGTGCCAGCAGCTTGGTTGCCTGGGTGGGCAATCAGCCCCAGCATTTT. This sequence joins TRBV5-5 and TRBJ1-5, with D unresolved. V gave up 0 bases and J gave up 2 bases, with 12 bases separating them. CDR1 and CDR2 from the germline V gene are SGHKS and YYEKEE (reference sequence). The CDR3 loop spans 16 amino acids.